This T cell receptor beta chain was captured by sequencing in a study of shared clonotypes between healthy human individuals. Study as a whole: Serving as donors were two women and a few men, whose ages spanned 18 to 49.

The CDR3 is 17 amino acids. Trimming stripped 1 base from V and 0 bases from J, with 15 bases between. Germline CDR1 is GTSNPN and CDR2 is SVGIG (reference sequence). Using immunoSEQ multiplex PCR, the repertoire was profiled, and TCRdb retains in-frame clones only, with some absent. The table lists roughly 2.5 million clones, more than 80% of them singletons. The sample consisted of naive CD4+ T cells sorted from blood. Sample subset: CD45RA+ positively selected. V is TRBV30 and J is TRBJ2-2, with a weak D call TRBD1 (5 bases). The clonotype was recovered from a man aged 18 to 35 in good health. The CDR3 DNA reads TGTGCCTGGAGTGCCGACAGAATTGACCCGAACACCGGGGAGCTGTTTTTT. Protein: CAWSADRIDPNTGELFF. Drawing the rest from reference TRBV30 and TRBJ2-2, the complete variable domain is SQTIHQWPATLVQPVGSPLSLECTVEGTSNPNLYWYRQAAGRGLQLLFYSVGIGQISSEVPQNLSASRPQDRQFILSSKKLLLSDSGFYLCAWSADRIDPNTGELFFGEGSRLTVL.